This T cell receptor beta chain is from a study of blood T cell repertoires in COVID-19. The wider study: Researchers got acute and convalescent COVID-19 samples from the United States, Italy and Spain. Sample material is recorded as cDNA or gDNA derived from T cells, B-cell-depleted T cells, or PBMCs.

Original processing notes: Reference gene primers were amplified, and this amplification served to estimate nucleated cell counts. Libraries were prepared by immunoSEQ multiplex PCR; TCRdb keeps only in-frame clonotypes and omits some of them. V and J calls and clone size follow that table, whereas D and trimming were derived from the DNA. The profile shows 30,000 to 40,000 clones, over 75% of them singletons. Germline V gene data show CDR1 as MNHEY and CDR2 as SVGEGT. Trimming removed 3 bases from V and 3 bases from J, with 9 bases in between. This CDR3 contains 14 residues. This chain connects TRBV6-2 or TRBV6-3 to TRBJ1-5; possibly TRBD1 for D (6 bases). The TCR was taken from a man between 65 and 85 years old with active COVID-19. Sequencing used peripheral blood. Written as DNA, the CDR3 is TGTGCCAGCAGTTATGGACAGTTCAATCAGCCCCAGCATTTT. This encodes CASSYGQFNQPQHF.